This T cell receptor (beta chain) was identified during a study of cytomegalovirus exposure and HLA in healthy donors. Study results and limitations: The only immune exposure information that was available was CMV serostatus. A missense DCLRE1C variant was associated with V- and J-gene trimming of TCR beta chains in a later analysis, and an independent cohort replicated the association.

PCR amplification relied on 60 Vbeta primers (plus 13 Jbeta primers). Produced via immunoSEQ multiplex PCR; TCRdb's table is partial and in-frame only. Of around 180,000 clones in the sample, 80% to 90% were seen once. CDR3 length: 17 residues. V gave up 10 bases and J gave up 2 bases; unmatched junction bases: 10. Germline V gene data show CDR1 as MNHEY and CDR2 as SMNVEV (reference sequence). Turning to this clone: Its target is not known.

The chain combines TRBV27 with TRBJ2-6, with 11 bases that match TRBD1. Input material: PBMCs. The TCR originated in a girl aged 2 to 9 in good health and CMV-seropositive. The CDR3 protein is CATKRTGGFTGANVLTF. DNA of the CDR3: TGTGCCACCAAAAGGACAGGGGGCTTTACTGGGGCCAACGTCCTGACTTTC.